The entry below describes one T cell receptor beta chain. Its antigen is still unknown. This record belongs to a study of T cell responses to AZD1222 COVID-19 vaccine. Whole-study context: It was second doses at about 4 or about 12 weeks that were pooled. Study results and caveats: The peak T cell response came first, and repertoires were sampled only after it. Most donors were white British and more were female, and clonal diversity was possibly underestimated. At study baseline, merely more than 5 AZD1222 recipients were seropositive.

Sequencing used immunoSEQ multiplex PCR; TCRdb keeps in-frame clones, though not all of them. The table includes 100,000 to 150,000 clones, approximately 85% detected once. Germline CDR1 and CDR2: LNHDA and SQIVND (reference sequence). The CDR3 sequence is 15 residues long. Deletions cut 5 bases from V and 4 bases from J, with 14 bases between. The sequence came from an adult in good health. The chain couples TRBV19 to TRBJ1-4; D perhaps matches TRBD1 (5 bases). Sequencing used peripheral blood, obtained on day 0 of AZD1222 vaccination. The CDR3 protein is CASSDPGLVNEKLFF. CDR3 nucleotide sequence: TGTGCCAGTAGTGATCCGGGACTAGTTAATGAAAAACTGTTTTTT.